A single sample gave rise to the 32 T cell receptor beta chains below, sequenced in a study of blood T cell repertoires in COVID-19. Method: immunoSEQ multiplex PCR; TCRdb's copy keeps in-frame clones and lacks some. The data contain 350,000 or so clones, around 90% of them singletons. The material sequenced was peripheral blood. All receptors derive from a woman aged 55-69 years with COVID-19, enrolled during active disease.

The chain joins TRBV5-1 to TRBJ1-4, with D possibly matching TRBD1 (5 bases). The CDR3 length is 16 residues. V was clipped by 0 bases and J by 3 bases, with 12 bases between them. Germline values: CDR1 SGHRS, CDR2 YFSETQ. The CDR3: CASSLATGGSNEKLFF. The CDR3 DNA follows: TGCGCCAGCAGCTTGGCGACCGGGGGATCTAATGAAAAACTGTTTTTT.

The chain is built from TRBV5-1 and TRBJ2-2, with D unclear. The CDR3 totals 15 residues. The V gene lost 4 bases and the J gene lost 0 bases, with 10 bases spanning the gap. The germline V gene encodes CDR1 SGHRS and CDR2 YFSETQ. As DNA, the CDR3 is TGCGCCAGCAGCCTCGACACCGCGAACACCGGGGAGCTGTTTTTT. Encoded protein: CASSLDTANTGELFF.

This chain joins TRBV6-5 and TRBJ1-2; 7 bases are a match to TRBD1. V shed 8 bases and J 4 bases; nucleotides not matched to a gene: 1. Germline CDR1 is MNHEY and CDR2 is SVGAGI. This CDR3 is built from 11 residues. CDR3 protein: CASGTAYGYTF. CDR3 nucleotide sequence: TGTGCCAGCGGGACAGCCTATGGCTACACCTTC.

In DNA form, the CDR3 reads TGTGCCAGCAGCCAATTGGGTTCAAGGGGTACGGAGACCCAGTACTTC. It yields the protein CASSQLGSRGTETQYF. The rearrangement links TRBV14 to TRBJ2-5, with D possibly matching TRBD1 (5 bases). V dropped 2 bases and J dropped 5 bases, with 18 bases sitting between them. Germline CDR1 reads SGHDN; CDR2 reads FVKESK. The CDR3 runs 16 residues.

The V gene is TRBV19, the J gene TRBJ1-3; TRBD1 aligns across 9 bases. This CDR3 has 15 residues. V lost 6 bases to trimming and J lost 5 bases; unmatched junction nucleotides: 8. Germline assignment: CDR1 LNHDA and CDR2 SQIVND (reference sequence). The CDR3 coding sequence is TGTGCCAGTAGCGGAACGACAGGGGGAAGAAACACCATATATTTT. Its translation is CASSGTTGGRNTIYF.

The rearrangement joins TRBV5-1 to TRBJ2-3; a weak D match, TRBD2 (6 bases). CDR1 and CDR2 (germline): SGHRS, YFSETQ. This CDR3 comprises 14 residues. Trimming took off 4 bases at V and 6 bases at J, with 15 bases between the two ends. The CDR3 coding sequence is TGCGCCAGCAGCGGAGCCGGGGGAGAGGATACGCAGTATTTT. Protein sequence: CASSGAGGEDTQYF.

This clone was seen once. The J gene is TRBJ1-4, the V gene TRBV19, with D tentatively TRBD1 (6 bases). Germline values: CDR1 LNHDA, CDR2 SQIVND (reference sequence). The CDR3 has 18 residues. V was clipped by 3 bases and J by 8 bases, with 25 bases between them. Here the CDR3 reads CASSMGGSRRGPYEKLFF. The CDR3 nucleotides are TGTGCCAGTAGTATGGGGGGAAGTAGGCGGGGGCCCTACGAAAAACTGTTTTTT.

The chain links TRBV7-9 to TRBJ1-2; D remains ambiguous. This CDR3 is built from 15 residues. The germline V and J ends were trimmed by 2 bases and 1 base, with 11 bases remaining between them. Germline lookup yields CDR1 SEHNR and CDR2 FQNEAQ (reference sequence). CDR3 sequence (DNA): TGTGCCAGCAGCTTATCGGGTCGGGATAACTATGGCTACACCTTC. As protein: CASSLSGRDNYGYTF.

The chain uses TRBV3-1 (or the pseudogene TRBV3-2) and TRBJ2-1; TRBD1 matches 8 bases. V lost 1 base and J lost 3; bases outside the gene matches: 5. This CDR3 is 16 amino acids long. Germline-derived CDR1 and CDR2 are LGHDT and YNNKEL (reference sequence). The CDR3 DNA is TGTGCCAGCAGCCAAGTGGGGACAGGTATCTACAATGAGCAGTTCTTC. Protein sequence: CASSQVGTGIYNEQFF.

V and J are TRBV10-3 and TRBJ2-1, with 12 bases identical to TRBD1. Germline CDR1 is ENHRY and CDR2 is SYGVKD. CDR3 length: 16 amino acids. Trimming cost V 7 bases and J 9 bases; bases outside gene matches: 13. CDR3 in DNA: TGTGCCATCAAAACCGGGACAGGGGGCGCCTATCTTGAGCAGTTCTTC. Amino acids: CAIKTGTGGAYLEQFF.

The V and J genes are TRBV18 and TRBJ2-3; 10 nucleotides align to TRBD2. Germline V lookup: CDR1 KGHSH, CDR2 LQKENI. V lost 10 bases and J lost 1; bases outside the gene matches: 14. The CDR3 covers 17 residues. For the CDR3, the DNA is TGTGCCACCCTGGAAAAAGCGGGGGGGCTCGGCACAGATACGCAGTATTTT. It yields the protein CATLEKAGGLGTDTQYF.

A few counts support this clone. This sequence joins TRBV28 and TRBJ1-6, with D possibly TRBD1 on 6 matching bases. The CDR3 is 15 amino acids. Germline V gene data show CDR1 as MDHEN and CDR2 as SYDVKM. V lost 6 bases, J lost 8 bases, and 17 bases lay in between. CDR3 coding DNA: TGTGCCAGCAGGTCTGACAGGACAAATTATTCACCCCTCCACTTT. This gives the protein CASRSDRTNYSPLHF.

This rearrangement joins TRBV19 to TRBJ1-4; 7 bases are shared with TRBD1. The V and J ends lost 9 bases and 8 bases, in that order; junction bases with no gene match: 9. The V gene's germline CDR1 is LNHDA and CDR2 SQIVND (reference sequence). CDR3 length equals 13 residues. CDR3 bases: TGTGCCAGCAAGGACAGGATTTCCGAAAAACTGTTTTTT. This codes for CASKDRISEKLFF.

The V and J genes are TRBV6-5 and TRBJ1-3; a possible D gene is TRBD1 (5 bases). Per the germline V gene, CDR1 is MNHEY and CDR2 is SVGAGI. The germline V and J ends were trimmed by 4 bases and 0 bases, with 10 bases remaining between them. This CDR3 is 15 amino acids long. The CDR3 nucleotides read TGTGCCAGCAGTTCCAGGGCCCTCTCTGGAAACACCATATATTTT. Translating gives CASSSRALSGNTIYF.

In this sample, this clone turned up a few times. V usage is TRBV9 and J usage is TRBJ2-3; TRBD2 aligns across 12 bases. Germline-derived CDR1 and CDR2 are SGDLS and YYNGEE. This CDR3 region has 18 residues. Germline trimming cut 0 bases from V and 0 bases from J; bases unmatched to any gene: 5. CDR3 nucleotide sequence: TGTGCCAGCAGCGTAGGGTCTAGCGGGGGGGTTAGCACAGATACGCAGTATTTT. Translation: CASSVGSSGGVSTDTQYF.

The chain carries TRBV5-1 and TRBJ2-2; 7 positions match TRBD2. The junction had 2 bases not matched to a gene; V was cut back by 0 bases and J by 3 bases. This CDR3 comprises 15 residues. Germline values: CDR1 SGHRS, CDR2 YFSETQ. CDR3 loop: CASSLVLADTGELFF. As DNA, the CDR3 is TGCGCCAGCAGCTTGGTTCTAGCGGACACCGGGGAGCTGTTTTTT.

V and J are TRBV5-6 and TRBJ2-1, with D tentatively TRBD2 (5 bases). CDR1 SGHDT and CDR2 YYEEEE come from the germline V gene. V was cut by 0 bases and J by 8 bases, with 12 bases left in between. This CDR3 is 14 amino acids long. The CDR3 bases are TGTGCCAGCAGCTTGGGCTCTAGCTCGGATGAGCAGTTCTTC. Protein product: CASSLGSSSDEQFF.

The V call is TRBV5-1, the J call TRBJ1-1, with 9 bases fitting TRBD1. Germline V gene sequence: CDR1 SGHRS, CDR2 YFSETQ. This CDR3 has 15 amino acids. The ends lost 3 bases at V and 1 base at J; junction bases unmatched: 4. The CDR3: CASSSQGAQNTEAFF. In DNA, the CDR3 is TGCGCCAGCAGCTCACAGGGGGCCCAGAACACTGAAGCTTTCTTT. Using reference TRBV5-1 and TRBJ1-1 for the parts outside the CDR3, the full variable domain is KAGVTQTPRYLIKTRGQQVTLSCSPISGHRSVSWYQQTPGQGLQFLFEYFSETQRNKGNFPGRFSGRQFSNSRSEMNVSTLELGDSALYLCASSSQGAQNTEAFFGQGTRLTVV.

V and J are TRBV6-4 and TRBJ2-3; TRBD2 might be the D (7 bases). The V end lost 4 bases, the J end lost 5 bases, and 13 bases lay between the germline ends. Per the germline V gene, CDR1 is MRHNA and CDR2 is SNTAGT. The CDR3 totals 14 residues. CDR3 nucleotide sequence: TGTGCCAGCAGTGGGGGGGGGCTCGGAGATACGCAGTATTTT. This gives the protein CASSGGGLGDTQYF.

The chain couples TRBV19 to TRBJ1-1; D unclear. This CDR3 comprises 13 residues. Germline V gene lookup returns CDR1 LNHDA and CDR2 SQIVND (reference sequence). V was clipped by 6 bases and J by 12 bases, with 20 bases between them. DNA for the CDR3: TGTGCCAGTAGCGAAAATACCCGTTATGAGACTTTCTTT. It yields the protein CASSENTRYETFF.

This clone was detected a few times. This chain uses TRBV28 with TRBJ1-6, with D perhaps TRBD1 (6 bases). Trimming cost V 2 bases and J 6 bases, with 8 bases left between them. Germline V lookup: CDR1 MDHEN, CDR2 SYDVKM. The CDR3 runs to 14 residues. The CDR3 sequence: CASSLTGINSPLHF. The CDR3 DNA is TGTGCCAGCAGTTTAACAGGGATTAATTCACCCCTCCACTTT.

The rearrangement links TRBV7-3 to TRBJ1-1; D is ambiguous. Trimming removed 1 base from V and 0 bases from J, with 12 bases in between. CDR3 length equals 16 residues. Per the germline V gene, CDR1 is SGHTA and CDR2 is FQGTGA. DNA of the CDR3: TGTGCCAGCAGCTTAAGGCCAAGTGGTGTGAACACTGAAGCTTTCTTT. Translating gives CASSLRPSGVNTEAFF.

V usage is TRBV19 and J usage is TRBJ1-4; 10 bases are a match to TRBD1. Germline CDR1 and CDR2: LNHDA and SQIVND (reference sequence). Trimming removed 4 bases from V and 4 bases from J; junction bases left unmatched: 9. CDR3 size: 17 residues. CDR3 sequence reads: CASSTPDRGKFNEKLFF. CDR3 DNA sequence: TGTGCCAGTAGTACCCCGGACAGGGGGAAGTTTAATGAAAAACTGTTTTTT.

CDR3 amino acids: CASSAQGGNTEAFF. The CDR3 coding sequence is TGTGCCAGCTCCGCACAGGGGGGCAACACTGAAGCTTTCTTT. The chain couples TRBV18 to TRBJ1-1; TRBD1 matches 8 bases. The V gene end was trimmed by 6 bases and the J gene end by 2 bases; junction bases not matched to a gene: 5. The CDR3 extends over 14 amino acids. Germline assignment: CDR1 KGHSH and CDR2 LQKENI.

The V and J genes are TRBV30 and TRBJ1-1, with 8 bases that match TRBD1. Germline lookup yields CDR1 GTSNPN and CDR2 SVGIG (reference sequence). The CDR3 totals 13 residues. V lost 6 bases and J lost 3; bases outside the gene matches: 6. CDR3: CACNDRGHTEAFF. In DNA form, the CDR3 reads TGTGCCTGCAATGACAGGGGTCACACTGAAGCTTTCTTT.

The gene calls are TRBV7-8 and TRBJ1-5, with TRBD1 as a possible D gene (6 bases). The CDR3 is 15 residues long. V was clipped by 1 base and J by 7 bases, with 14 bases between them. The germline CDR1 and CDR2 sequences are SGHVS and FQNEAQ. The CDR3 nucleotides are TGTGCCAGCAGCTTAGACGGGGGGCGAGGACAGCCCCAGCATTTT. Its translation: CASSLDGGRGQPQHF.

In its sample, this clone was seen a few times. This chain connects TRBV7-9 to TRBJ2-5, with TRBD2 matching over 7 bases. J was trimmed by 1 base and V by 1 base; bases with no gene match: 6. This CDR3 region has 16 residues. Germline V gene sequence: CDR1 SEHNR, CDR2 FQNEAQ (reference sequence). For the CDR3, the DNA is TGTGCCAGCAGCTTAGGGCGGGGGATGATCCAAGAGACCCAGTACTTC. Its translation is CASSLGRGMIQETQYF.

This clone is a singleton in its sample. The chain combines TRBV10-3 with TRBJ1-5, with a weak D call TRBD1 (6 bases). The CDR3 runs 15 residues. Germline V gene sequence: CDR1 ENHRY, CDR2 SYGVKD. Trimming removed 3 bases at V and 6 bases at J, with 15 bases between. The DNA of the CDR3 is TGTGCCATCAGTGACGTAGGGGGGGCGGCTCAGCCCCAGCATTTT. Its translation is CAISDVGGAAQPQHF.

CDR3 nucleotide sequence: TGTGCCAGCAGCTTGGGACAATACGGCGAGCAGTACTTC. It is translated as CASSLGQYGEQYF. This rearrangement joins TRBV5-4 to TRBJ2-7; D gene uncertain. Germline lookup yields CDR1 SGHNT and CDR2 YYREEE (reference sequence). The V end was cut by 0 bases, the J end by 6 bases, with 10 bases between. The CDR3 contains 13 residues.

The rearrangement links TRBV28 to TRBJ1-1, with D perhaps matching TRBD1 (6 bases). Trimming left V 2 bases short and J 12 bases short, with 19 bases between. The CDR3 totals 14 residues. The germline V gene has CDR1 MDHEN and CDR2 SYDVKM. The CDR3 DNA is TGTGCCAGCAGTTTACAACCGGGGGGCGAAAAGACTTTCTTT. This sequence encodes CASSLQPGGEKTFF.

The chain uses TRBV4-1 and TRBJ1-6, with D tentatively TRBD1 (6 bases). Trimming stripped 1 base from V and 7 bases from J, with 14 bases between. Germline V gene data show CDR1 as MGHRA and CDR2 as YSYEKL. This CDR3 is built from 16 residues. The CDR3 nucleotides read TGCGCCAGCAGCCAAGTTCAGGACAGTCGGAATTCACCCCTCCACTTT. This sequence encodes CASSQVQDSRNSPLHF.

The CDR3 DNA follows: TGTGCCAGTAGTACGTCCCGGGACAGGGTCGGGGCTTTCTTT. It yields the protein CASSTSRDRVGAFF. This chain links TRBV19 with TRBJ1-1, with 9 bases that match TRBD1. J was trimmed by 11 bases and V by 4 bases; bases with no gene match: 11. CDR1 is LNHDA, CDR2 SQIVND, per germline (reference sequence). This CDR3 has 14 amino acids.